Reported below is one TCR beta chain. Clones were read by immunoSEQ multiplex PCR, and TCRdb kept only the in-frame ones, dropping some. This table has more than 550,000 clones, approximately 85% appearing once. This record belongs to a study of shared T cell receptors in the human thymus. This CDR3 has 19 residues. The V gene end was trimmed by 0 bases and the J gene end by 8 bases; junction bases not matched to a gene: 19. Per the germline V gene, CDR1 is LGHNA and CDR2 is YSLEER. Separately, the same data were catalogued under a study of human thymus T cells.

Sequencing input: thymocytes. The chain combines TRBV4-3 with TRBJ2-1; 7 nucleotides match TRBD2. This clonotype was sampled from a girl under three years old with a congenital heart defect. This CDR3 is CASSQDWKRGVTSADEQFF. DNA for the CDR3: TGCGCCAGCAGCCAAGATTGGAAACGGGGGGTCACTAGCGCGGATGAGCAGTTCTTC.